This TCR beta chain appears in the sequencing data of a study of T cells in Graves' hyperthyroidism and ophthalmopathy. Amplification yielded TCR beta CDR3 regions, with RNA transcripts as the source. Initially, a first-round RT-PCR of the TCR CDR3 employed the HTBI primer set. MiXCR, run by TCRdb on the multiplex PCR reads, gives a single entry per CDR3 protein. The data hold a few hundred thousand distinct CDR3 sequences, with about 14% observed a single time. This CDR3 contains 15 residues. Per the germline V gene, CDR1 is ENHRY and CDR2 is SYGVKD. The V gene lost 8 bases and the J gene lost 5 bases, with 21 bases spanning the gap. This clonotype was detected a few times.

The sample comprised blood. This receptor was identified in a woman aged 40 to 50 with Graves' hyperthyroidism. V is TRBV10-3 and J is TRBJ2-5; tentatively, D is TRBD2 (6 bases). CDR3 in amino acids: CAIAPPGGAGETQYF. The CDR3 DNA follows: TGTGCCATCGCCCCCCCAGGAGGGGCGGGGGAGACCCAGTACTTC.